This T cell receptor beta chain was profiled in a study of T cell responses to AZD1222 COVID-19 vaccine. Notes on this clone: What it binds is not known.

TCRdb's table, derived via immunoSEQ multiplex PCR, lists solely in-frame clones and lacks some. The sample holds more than 85,000 clones; around nine tenths are singletons and the top ten take roughly 17%. General study results and limits: Reportedly, nearly half of unique spike TCRs recognized epitopes outside B.1.351/B.1.1.7 mutations. Increases in Spike-specific TCR breadth and depth were seen after two AZD1222 doses.

The clonotype originates from an adult in good health. Sequenced material: peripheral blood, taken on day 0 of AZD1222 vaccination.

The CDR3 DNA follows: TGTGCCTGGAGTGTACTCCGGGAAAAACTGTTTTTT. It is translated as CAWSVLREKLFF. The V and J genes are TRBV30 and TRBJ1-4; no definite D call. CDR3 length: 12 amino acids. Trimming pared 0 bases from V and 8 bases from J, leaving 7 bases between. Germline V gene data show CDR1 as GTSNPN and CDR2 as SVGIG (reference sequence).